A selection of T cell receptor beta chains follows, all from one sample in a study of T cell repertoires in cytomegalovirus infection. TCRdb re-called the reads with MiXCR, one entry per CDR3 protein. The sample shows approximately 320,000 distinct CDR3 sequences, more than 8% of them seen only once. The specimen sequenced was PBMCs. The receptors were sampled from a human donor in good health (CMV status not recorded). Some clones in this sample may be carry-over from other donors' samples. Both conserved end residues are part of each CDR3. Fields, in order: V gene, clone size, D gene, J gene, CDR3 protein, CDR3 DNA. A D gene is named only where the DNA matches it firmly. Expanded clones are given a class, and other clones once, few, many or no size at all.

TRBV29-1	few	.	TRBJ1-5	CSVEMGSGDQPQHF	TGCAGCGTTGAAATGGGTTCAGGGGATCAGCCCCAGCATTTT
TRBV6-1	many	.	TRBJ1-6	CASILDVWVNSPLHF	.
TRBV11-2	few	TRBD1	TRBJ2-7	CASSYLGQGMREQYF	TGTGCCAGCAGCTACCTCGGACAGGGGATGAGGGAGCAGTACTTC
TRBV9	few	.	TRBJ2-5	CASSVDGGSGETQYF	TGTGCCAGCAGCGTAGATGGGGGGTCGGGAGAGACCCAGTACTTC
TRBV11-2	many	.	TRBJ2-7	CASSFGVPEQYF	TGTGCCAGCAGCTTCGGGGTTCCCGAGCAGTACTTC
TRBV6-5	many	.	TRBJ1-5	CASSYSAGLQPQHF	TGTGCCAGCAGTTACTCCGCAGGGCTGCAGCCCCAGCATTTT
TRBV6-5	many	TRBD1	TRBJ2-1	CASSRDRVNEQFF	TGTGCCAGCAGCCGGGACAGGGTTAATGAGCAGTTCTTC
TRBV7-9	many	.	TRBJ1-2	CASSLGGDYGYTF	TGTGCCAGCAGCTTGGGGGGTGACTATGGCTACACCTTC
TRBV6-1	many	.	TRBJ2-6	CASSHGLGQGQSGANVLTF	TGTGCCAGCAGTCACGGGTTGGGGCAGGGCCAATCTGGGGCCAACGTCCTGACTTTC
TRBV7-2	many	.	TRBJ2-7	CASSLGITASYEQYF	TGTGCCAGCAGCTTAGGTATCACAGCCTCCTACGAGCAGTACTTC
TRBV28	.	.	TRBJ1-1	CASSPDTEAFF	TGTGCCAGCAGCCCGGACACTGAAGCTTTCTTT
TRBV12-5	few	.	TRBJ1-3	CASGSGHWDTIYF	TGTGCTAGTGGTTCGGGACACTGGGACACCATATATTTT
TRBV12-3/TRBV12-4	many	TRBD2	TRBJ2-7	CASSPSGSPSYEQYF	TGTGCCAGCAGCCCTAGCGGGAGTCCCTCCTACGAGCAGTACTTC
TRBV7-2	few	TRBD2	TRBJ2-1	CASSPHSGTSGPPYNEQFF	TGTGCCAGCAGCCCCCATTCTGGGACTAGCGGTCCACCCTACAATGAGCAGTTCTTC
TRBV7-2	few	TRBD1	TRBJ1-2	CASSARQGEGYGYTF	TGTGCCAGCAGCGCCCGACAGGGGGAGGGCTATGGCTACACCTTC
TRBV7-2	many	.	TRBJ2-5	CASSRDFQWNQYF	TGTGCCAGCAGCCGGGACTTCCAGTGGAACCAGTACTTC
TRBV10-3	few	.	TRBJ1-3	CAISESYSGNTIYF	TGTGCCATCAGTGAGTCCTATTCTGGAAACACCATATATTTT
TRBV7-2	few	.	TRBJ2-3	CASSLARHTDTQYF	TGTGCCAGCAGCTTAGCGAGACACACAGATACGCAGTATTTT
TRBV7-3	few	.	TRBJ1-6	CASSLGGTNSPLHF	TGTGCCAGCAGCTTAGGAGGAACGAATTCACCCCTCCACTTT
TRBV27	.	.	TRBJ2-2	CASSLALGAGELFF	TGTGCCAGCAGTTTAGCTCTAGGGGCCGGGGAGCTGTTTTTT
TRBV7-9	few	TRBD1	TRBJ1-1	CASSLGGVWTGVNTEAFF	TGTGCCAGCAGCTTAGGGGGAGTGTGGACAGGGGTGAACACTGAAGCTTTCTTT
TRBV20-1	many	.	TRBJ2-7	CSAGGRITYEQYF	TGCAGTGCCGGGGGGCGGATAACTTACGAGCAGTACTTC
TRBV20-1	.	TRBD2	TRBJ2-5	CSGRGGLQTQYF	TGCAGTGGGCGGGGGGGCCTCCAGACCCAGTACTTC
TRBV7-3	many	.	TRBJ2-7	CASSLMPGAGEQYF	TGTGCCAGCAGCTTAATGCCAGGGGCGGGCGAGCAGTACTTC